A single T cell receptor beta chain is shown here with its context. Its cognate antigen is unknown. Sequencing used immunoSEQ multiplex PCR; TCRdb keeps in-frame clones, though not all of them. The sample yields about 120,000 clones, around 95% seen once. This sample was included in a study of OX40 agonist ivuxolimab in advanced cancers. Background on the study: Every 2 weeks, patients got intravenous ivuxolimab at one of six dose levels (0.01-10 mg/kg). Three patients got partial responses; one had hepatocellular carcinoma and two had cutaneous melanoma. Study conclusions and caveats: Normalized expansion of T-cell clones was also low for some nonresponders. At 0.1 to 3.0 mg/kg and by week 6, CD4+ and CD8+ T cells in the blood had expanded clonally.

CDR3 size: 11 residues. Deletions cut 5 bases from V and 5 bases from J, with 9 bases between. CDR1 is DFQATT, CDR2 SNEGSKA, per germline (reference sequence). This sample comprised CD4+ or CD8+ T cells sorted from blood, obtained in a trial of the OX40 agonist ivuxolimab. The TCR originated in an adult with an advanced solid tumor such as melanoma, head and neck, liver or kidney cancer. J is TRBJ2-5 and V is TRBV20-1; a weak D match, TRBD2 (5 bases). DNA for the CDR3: TGCAGTGCTTCTAGGAGGGAGACCCAGTACTTC. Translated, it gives CSASRRETQYF.